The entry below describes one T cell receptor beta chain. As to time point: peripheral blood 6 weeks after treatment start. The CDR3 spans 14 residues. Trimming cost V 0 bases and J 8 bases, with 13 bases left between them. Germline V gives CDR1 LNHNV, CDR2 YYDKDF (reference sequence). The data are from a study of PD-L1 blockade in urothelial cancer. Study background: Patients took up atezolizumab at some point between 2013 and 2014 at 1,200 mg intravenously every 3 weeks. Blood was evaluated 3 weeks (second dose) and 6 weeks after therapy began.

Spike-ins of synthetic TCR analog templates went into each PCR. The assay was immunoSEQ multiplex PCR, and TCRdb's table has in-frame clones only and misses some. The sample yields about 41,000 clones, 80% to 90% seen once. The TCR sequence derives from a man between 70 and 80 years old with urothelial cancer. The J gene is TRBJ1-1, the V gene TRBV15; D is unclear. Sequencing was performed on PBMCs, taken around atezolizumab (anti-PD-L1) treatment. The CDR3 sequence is CATSRDRWRLEAFF. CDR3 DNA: TGTGCCACCAGCAGAGATCGTTGGCGGTTGGAAGCTTTCTTT. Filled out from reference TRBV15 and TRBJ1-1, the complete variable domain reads DAMVIQNPRYQVTQFGKPVTLSCSQTLNHNVMYWYQQKSSQAPKLLFHYYDKDFNNEADTPDNFQSRRPNTSFCFLDIRSPGLGDTAMYLCATSRDRWRLEAFFGQGTRLTVV.